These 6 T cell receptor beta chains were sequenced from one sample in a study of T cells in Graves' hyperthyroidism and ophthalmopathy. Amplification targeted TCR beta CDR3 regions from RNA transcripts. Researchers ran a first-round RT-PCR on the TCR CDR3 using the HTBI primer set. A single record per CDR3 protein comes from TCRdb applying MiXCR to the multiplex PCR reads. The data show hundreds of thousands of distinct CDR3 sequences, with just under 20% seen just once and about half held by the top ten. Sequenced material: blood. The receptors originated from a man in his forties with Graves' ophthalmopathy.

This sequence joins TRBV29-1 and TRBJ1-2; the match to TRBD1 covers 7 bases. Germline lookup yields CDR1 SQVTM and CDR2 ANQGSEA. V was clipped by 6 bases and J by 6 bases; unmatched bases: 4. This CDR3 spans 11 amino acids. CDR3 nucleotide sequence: TGCAGCGTAGCCAGGGGGAATGGCTACACCTTC. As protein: CSVARGNGYTF.

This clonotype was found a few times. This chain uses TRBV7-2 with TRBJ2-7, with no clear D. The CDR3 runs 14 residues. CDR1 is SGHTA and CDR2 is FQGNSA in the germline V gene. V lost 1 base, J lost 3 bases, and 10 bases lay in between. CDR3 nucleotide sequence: TGTGCCAGCAGCTTAGGACCCAGAAGCTACGAGCAGTACTTC. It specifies CASSLGPRSYEQYF.

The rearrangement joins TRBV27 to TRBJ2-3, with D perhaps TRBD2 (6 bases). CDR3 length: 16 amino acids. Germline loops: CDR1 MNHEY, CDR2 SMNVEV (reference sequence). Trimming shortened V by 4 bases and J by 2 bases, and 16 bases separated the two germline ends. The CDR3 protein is CASSSRDSRDTDTQYF. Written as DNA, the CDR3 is TGTGCCAGCAGTTCCCGGGACTCCCGAGACACAGATACGCAGTATTTT.

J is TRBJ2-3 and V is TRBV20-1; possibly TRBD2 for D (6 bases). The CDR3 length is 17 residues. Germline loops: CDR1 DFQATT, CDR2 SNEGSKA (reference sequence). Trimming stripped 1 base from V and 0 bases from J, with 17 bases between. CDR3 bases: TGCAGTGCTAGAGGCCCGGGGCTAGCGTATAGCACAGATACGCAGTATTTT. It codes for CSARGPGLAYSTDTQYF.

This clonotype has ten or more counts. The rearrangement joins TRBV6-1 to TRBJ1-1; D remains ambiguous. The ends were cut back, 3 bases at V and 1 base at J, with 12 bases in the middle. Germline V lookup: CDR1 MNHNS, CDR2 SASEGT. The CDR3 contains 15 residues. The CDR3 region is CASSDSGQPNTEAFF. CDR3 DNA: TGTGCCAGCAGTGACTCGGGCCAGCCGAACACTGAAGCTTTCTTT.

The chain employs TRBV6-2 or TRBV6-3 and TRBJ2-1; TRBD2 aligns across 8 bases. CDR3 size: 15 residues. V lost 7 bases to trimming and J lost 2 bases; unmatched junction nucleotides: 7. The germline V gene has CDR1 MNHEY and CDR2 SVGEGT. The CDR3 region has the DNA TGTGCCAGCACCTTCGGGGGGGGTGCCTACAATGAGCAGTTCTTC. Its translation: CASTFGGGAYNEQFF.